The 11 T cell receptor beta chains in this list originate from one sample, sequenced in a study of T-cell memory formation after mild COVID-19. TCRdb ran MiXCR on the 5' RACE reads and lists one entry per CDR3 protein. The table records 470,000 or so distinct CDR3 sequences, approximately 18% of them present only once. The sequencing input was PBMCs or a T cell subset sorted from them (not recorded which). The receptors were sampled from a man aged 18 to 29 who had mild COVID-19 (a few samples of this study predate the infection). Cell type and time point are not known.

The rearrangement joins TRBV18 to TRBJ2-7, with D uncertain. Germline-derived CDR1 and CDR2 are KGHSH and LQKENI. The CDR3 is 14 residues long. Trimming took off 2 bases at V and 0 bases at J, with 8 bases between the two ends. The CDR3 coding sequence is TGTGCCAGCTCACCAAGGCAGGACTCCTACGAGCAGTACTTC. Translation: CASSPRQDSYEQYF.

This clonotype was picked up many times. The chain employs TRBV7-2 and TRBJ2-5; D possibly uses TRBD1 or TRBD2 (5 bases each). With 5 bases removed from V and 4 bases from J, the gap between germline ends came to 17 bases. The V gene's germline CDR1 is SGHTA and CDR2 FQGNSA. The CDR3 length is 15 residues. The CDR3 reads CASSPQGPEVETQYF. In nucleotides, the CDR3 is TGTGCCAGCAGCCCGCAGGGACCGGAAGTAGAGACCCAGTACTTC. Full variable domain (outside the CDR3, taken from reference TRBV7-2 and TRBJ2-5): GAGVSQSPSNKVTEKGKDVELRCDPISGHTALYWYRQSLGQGLEFLIYFQGNSAPDKSGLPSDRFSAERTGGSVSTLTIQRTQQEDSAVYLCASSPQGPEVETQYFGPGTRLLVL.

In this sample, this clonotype turned up many times. The chain couples TRBV2 to TRBJ1-1; D remains unclear. The germline gives CDR1 SNHLY, CDR2 FYNNEI. CDR3 size: 12 residues. The germline V and J ends were trimmed by 6 bases and 5 bases, with 10 bases remaining between them. CDR3 region: CASRTSGTEAFF. CDR3 coding DNA: TGTGCCAGCAGGACCTCGGGAACTGAAGCTTTCTTT.

The genes are TRBV5-1 and TRBJ2-1; TRBD2 agrees at 14 bases. The CDR3 spans 16 residues. Germline values: CDR1 SGHRS, CDR2 YFSETQ. With 0 bases clipped from V and 6 bases from J, the junction kept 2 bases outside the gene matches. The CDR3 loop reads CASSLEGLAGVNEQFF. Written as DNA, the CDR3 is TGCGCCAGCAGCTTGGAGGGACTAGCGGGGGTCAATGAGCAGTTCTTC.

The chain is built from TRBV2 and TRBJ2-5; the D gene is possibly TRBD1 (7 bases). Germline values: CDR1 SNHLY, CDR2 FYNNEI. V was trimmed by 3 bases and J by 5 bases, leaving 13 bases between them. This CDR3 is 14 amino acids long. CDR3 protein: CASSEQGGRETQYF. The CDR3 DNA follows: TGTGCCAGCAGTGAGCAGGGGGGCCGGGAGACCCAGTACTTC.

This chain connects TRBV13 to TRBJ1-2; D is uncertain. CDR3 length: 13 residues. The V end lost 2 bases, the J end lost 8 bases, and 12 bases lay between the germline ends. CDR1 is PRHDT, CDR2 FYEKMQ, per germline (reference sequence). Written as DNA, the CDR3 is TGTGCCAGCAGCTTATTAGGGCAGGAAGGCTACACCTTC. Translation gives CASSLLGQEGYTF.

This clonotype was counted many times. The chain joins TRBV20-1 to TRBJ2-3; 13 nucleotides line up with TRBD2. The J segment lost 1 base and the V segment lost 5 bases, leaving 6 bases of the junction unmatched. The CDR3 is 16 residues long. Germline V gene data show CDR1 as DFQATT and CDR2 as SNEGSKA (reference sequence). CDR3 in amino acids: CSAVPGTSGGTDTQYF. The CDR3 DNA reads as TGCAGTGCTGTTCCCGGGACTAGCGGGGGCACAGATACGCAGTATTTT.

This clonotype was counted only a few times. The chain has TRBV5-6 and TRBJ1-1; no definite D call. Trimming removed 5 bases from V and 6 bases from J, with 20 bases in between. The CDR3 has 15 residues. CDR1 SGHDT and CDR2 YYEEEE come from the germline V gene. The CDR3 coding sequence is TGTGCCAGCAGTCCTAGACCTATTCCGGGCCCTGAAGCTTTCTTT. This translates into CASSPRPIPGPEAFF.

In this sample, this clonotype turned up a few times. The J gene is TRBJ2-7, the V gene TRBV12-3 or TRBV12-4; TRBD1 aligns across 11 bases. V dropped 6 bases and J dropped 4; count of bases not matched to a gene: 11. There are 16 residues in the CDR3. In nucleotides, the CDR3 is TGTGCCAGCAGCCTCACGAGGACAGGGGGCAGGTACGAGCAGTACTTC. Translated, it gives CASSLTRTGGRYEQYF.

The chain couples TRBV12-3 or TRBV12-4 to TRBJ2-3; tentatively, D is TRBD1 (6 bases). V was shortened by 5 bases and J by 6 bases, with 15 bases between the two germline ends. This CDR3 spans 14 amino acids. The CDR3 DNA reads TGTGCCAGCAGTGCCCACTCGCAGGGGGATACGCAGTATTTT. It codes for CASSAHSQGDTQYF.

This clonotype was seen a handful of times. J is TRBJ2-4 and V is TRBV5-1, with no clear D. With 2 bases removed from V and 5 bases from J, the gap between germline ends came to 2 bases. Germline loops: CDR1 SGHRS, CDR2 YFSETQ. This CDR3 comprises 11 residues. CDR3 sequence (DNA): TGCGCCAGCAGCTTTCAAAACATTCAGTACTTC. Protein sequence: CASSFQNIQYF.